Shown below are 6 T cell receptor beta chains from a single sample sequenced in a study of CD8 T cells in Susac syndrome. Reverse transcription of roughly 0.45 to 1 ug RNA was carried out with random hexamers. TCRdb called the immunoSEQ multiplex PCR reads again in MiXCR, with one record for every CDR3 protein. The sample yields 150,000 to 200,000 distinct CDR3 sequences, approximately 93% seen once. The sequencing input was CD4+ T cells from PBMCs. Receptors originate from a human donor with multiple sclerosis.

V gene TRBV20-1 combines with J gene TRBJ2-5; no clear D. Germline CDR1 is DFQATT and CDR2 is SNEGSKA (reference sequence). V was trimmed by 6 bases and J by 5 bases, leaving 10 bases between them. This CDR3 is built from 11 residues. In nucleotides, the CDR3 is TGCAGTGCCCAGCCCCGGGAGACCCAGTACTTC. This sequence encodes CSAQPRETQYF.

Here the CDR3 reads CASSQDPGQGYEQYF. CDR3 nucleotides: TGTGCCAGCAGCCAAGATCCGGGACAGGGCTACGAGCAGTACTTC. V and J are TRBV3-1 and TRBJ2-7; 9 positions agree with TRBD1. The J segment lost 3 bases and the V segment lost 0 bases, leaving 3 bases of the junction unmatched. CDR1 is LGHDT and CDR2 is YNNKEL in the germline V gene (reference sequence). CDR3 length: 15 amino acids.

The rearrangement joins TRBV7-3 to TRBJ2-5, with D possibly matching TRBD1 (5 bases). Trimming cost V 4 bases and J 5 bases, with 11 bases left between them. Germline CDR1 is SGHTA and CDR2 is FQGTGA. This CDR3 has 13 amino acids. CDR3 nucleotide sequence: TGTGCCAGCAGCTCGAACCCAGGGGAGACCCAGTACTTC. Residues: CASSSNPGETQYF.

The chain combines TRBV20-1 with TRBJ2-5; 9 bases line up with TRBD1. Germline V gene data show CDR1 as DFQATT and CDR2 as SNEGSKA (reference sequence). With V trimmed by 5 bases and J by 5 bases, 12 bases remained unmatched. The length of the CDR3 is 15 residues. The CDR3: CSALRGTGRRETQYF. The CDR3 DNA reads as TGCAGTGCTCTTAGGGGGACAGGGAGGCGGGAGACCCAGTACTTC.

About this clonotype: One end of the junction does not line up with germline, which may come from a read error. The CDR3 DNA follows: TGTGCCAGCAGGGAAGGACGACCCTACAATGAGCAGTTCTTC. Translated, it gives CASREGRPYNEQFF. This chain connects TRBV2 to TRBJ2-1; D call uncertain. This CDR3 has 14 amino acids. CDR1 and CDR2 from the germline V gene are SNHLY and FYNNEI.

The V and J genes are TRBV3-1 and TRBJ2-2, with D tentatively TRBD1 (5 bases). This CDR3 is 12 amino acids long. Trimming pared 3 bases from V and 7 bases from J, leaving 6 bases between. Germline values: CDR1 LGHDT, CDR2 YNNKEL (reference sequence). CDR3 in DNA: TGTGCCAGCAGCCATACAGGCGGGGAGCTGTTTTTT. Translated: CASSHTGGELFF.